One and the same sample provided the 13 T cell receptor beta chains below, sequenced in a study of blood T cell repertoires in COVID-19. Sequenced by immunoSEQ multiplex PCR; TCRdb stores in-frame clones only, minus some. The sample lists around 180,000 clones, approximately 74% occurring once. Sequencing used peripheral blood. The receptor set was obtained from a woman older than 75 with acute or convalescent COVID-19.

This clone occurred a few times. CDR3 coding DNA: TGTGCCAGCAGTAACCGGGTTAGCACAGATACGCAGTATTTT. Encoded protein: CASSNRVSTDTQYF. The chain links TRBV6-2 or TRBV6-3 to TRBJ2-3; D gene ambiguous. The CDR3 covers 14 residues. V shed 5 bases and J shed 0 bases, with 9 bases lying between them. Germline V gene lookup returns CDR1 MNHEY and CDR2 SVGEGT.

Written as DNA, the CDR3 is TGTGCCAGCAGCGTTGGCCAGGGGAGCCCGTACGAGCAGTACTTC. As protein: CASSVGQGSPYEQYF. The J gene is TRBJ2-7, the V gene TRBV9, with D possibly TRBD1 on 6 matching bases. This CDR3 contains 15 residues. Germline V gives CDR1 SGDLS, CDR2 YYNGEE. V lost 2 bases to trimming and J lost 4 bases, with 16 bases between them.

This clone was detected only a few times. V gene TRBV9 combines with J gene TRBJ2-7, with 8 bases that match TRBD1. Germline values: CDR1 SGDLS, CDR2 YYNGEE. The CDR3 loop spans 16 amino acids. Trimming removed 4 bases from V and 1 base from J; junction bases left unmatched: 10. CDR3 amino acids: CASSPRGDRSSYEQYF. The CDR3 region has the DNA TGTGCCAGCAGCCCCCGTGGGGACAGGAGTTCCTACGAGCAGTACTTC. Using reference TRBV9 and TRBJ2-7 for the parts outside the CDR3, the full variable domain is DSGVTQTPKHLITATGQRVTLRCSPRSGDLSVYWYQQSLDQGLQFLIQYYNGEERAKGNILERFSAQQFPDLHSELNLSSLELGDSALYFCASSPRGDRSSYEQYFGPGTRLTVT.

V usage is TRBV28 and J usage is TRBJ1-3, with D possibly being TRBD1 (5 bases). Germline CDR1 reads MDHEN; CDR2 reads SYDVKM. The V end lost 1 base, the J end lost 2 bases, and 12 bases lay between the germline ends. The CDR3 is made up of 16 amino acids. The CDR3 reads CASSLLRGDAGNTIYF. The CDR3 DNA follows: TGTGCCAGCAGTTTATTGCGGGGCGACGCTGGAAACACCATATATTTT.

The rearrangement links TRBV28 to TRBJ1-6; D uncertain. The CDR3 spans 13 residues. Germline-derived CDR1 and CDR2 are MDHEN and SYDVKM. Trimming left V 2 bases short and J 7 bases short, with 6 bases between. DNA for the CDR3: TGTGCCAGCAGTTTACCTAAAAATTCACCCCTCCACTTT. Amino acid sequence: CASSLPKNSPLHF.

The chain links TRBV29-1 to TRBJ2-1, with a possible D match to TRBD2 (6 bases). CDR3 size: 15 residues. V dropped 4 bases and J dropped 3 bases, with 16 bases sitting between them. Germline assignment: CDR1 SQVTM and CDR2 ANQGSEA. As DNA, the CDR3 is TGCAGCGTTGGGGCCGGACTACAATTCTACAATGAGCAGTTCTTC. Its translation is CSVGAGLQFYNEQFF.

V is TRBV6-5 and J is TRBJ2-7, with 8 bases identical to TRBD2. Germline CDR1 reads MNHEY; CDR2 reads SVGAGI. CDR3 length: 15 residues. V shed 2 bases and J 10 bases; nucleotides not matched to a gene: 13. Here the CDR3 reads CASSYVPGGTLKQYF. The CDR3 bases are TGTGCCAGCAGTTACGTTCCGGGAGGGACCCTAAAACAGTACTTC.

This chain links TRBV7-2 with TRBJ2-2; TRBD2 agrees at 7 bases. Germline V gives CDR1 SGHTA, CDR2 FQGNSA. V gave up 5 bases and J gave up 1 base; unmatched junction bases: 7. This CDR3 spans 16 amino acids. The CDR3 region is CASSPWGEGNTGELFF. As DNA, the CDR3 is TGTGCCAGCAGCCCTTGGGGGGAGGGGAACACCGGGGAGCTGTTTTTT.

V usage is TRBV5-5 and J usage is TRBJ1-6, with a possible D match to TRBD1 (6 bases). Trimming cost V 5 bases and J 8 bases, with 20 bases left between them. This CDR3 spans 16 amino acids. CDR1 is SGHKS, CDR2 YYEKEE, per germline (reference sequence). CDR3 loop: CASSGRGAGGDSPLHF. The CDR3 DNA reads TGTGCCAGCAGTGGGAGGGGGGCCGGAGGAGATTCACCCCTCCACTTT.

The chain employs TRBV28 and TRBJ1-2, with D uncertain. CDR3 length: 16 residues. Trimming removed 1 base from V and 5 bases from J, with 17 bases in between. CDR1 is MDHEN and CDR2 is SYDVKM in the germline V gene. The CDR3 sequence is CASSLSGSGIGYGYTF. The CDR3 coding sequence is TGTGCCAGCAGTTTATCTGGGTCGGGGATCGGGTATGGCTACACCTTC.

This chain connects TRBV5-1 to TRBJ2-7, with D maybe TRBD2 (6 bases). This CDR3 is 14 amino acids long. CDR1 is SGHRS and CDR2 is YFSETQ in the germline V gene. Trimming pared 0 bases from V and 5 bases from J, leaving 12 bases between. CDR3 DNA sequence: TGCGCCAGCAGCTTGGGGGCGCCGGGGGACGAGCAGTACTTC. Translated, it gives CASSLGAPGDEQYF.

This clone has only one observation. The chain carries TRBV11-2 and TRBJ1-2; D may be TRBD1 (5 bases). V lost 6 bases, J lost 2 bases, and 10 bases lay in between. The CDR3 loop spans 13 amino acids. CDR1 is SGHAT, CDR2 FQNNGV, per germline. The CDR3 coding sequence is TGTGCCAGCAGTCCGGGGGGGAACTATGGCTACACCTTC. It is translated as CASSPGGNYGYTF.

The chain combines TRBV19 with TRBJ1-5, with D maybe TRBD1 (5 bases). Looked up from germline, CDR1 is LNHDA and CDR2 is SQIVND (reference sequence). V lost 6 bases and J lost 6, with 9 bases in between. This CDR3 spans 12 amino acids. The DNA of the CDR3 is TGTGCCAGTAGAAGACAGCTTCAGCCCCAGCATTTT. Translation gives CASRRQLQPQHF.